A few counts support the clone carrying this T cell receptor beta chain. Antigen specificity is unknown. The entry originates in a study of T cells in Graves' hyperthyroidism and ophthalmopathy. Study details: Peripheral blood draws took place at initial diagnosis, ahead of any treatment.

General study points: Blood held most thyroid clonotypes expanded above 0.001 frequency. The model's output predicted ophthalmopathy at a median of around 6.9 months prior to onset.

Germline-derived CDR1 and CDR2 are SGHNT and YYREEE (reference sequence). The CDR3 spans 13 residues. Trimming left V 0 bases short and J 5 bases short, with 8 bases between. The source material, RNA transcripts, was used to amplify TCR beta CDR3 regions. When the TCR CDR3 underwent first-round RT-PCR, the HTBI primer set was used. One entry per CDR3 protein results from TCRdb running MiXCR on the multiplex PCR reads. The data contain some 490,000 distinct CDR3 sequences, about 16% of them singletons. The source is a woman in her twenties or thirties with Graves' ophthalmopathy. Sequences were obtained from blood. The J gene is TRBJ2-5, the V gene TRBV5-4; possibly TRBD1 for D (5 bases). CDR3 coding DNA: TGTGCCAGCAGCTTGGACAAGGGGGAGACCCAGTACTTC. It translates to CASSLDKGETQYF.